These T cell receptor beta chains were read from a single sample in a study of regulatory T cells in long-lasting Graves disease. TCRdb re-analysed the multiplex PCR reads in MiXCR, keeping a single row per CDR3 protein. The sample has approximately 470,000 distinct CDR3 sequences; under 20% are singletons. This same sample was also taken into another study, of T cells in Graves' hyperthyroidism and ophthalmopathy.

The sequenced sample was peripheral blood mononuclear cells (PBMCs), obtained at new diagnosis, from a patient treated with antithyroid drugs. These receptors all stem from a middle-aged man with Graves disease. CDR3s include the opening cysteine and the closing phenylalanine or tryptophan. The D gene is left open where the match is weak. Clone size is stated in some rows and not others, as once, few, many or a class when expanded.

J: TRBJ1-6; V: TRBV20-1; size: NA; D: TRBD1; CDR3: CSAQGAANSPLHF; DNA: TGCAGTGCTCAGGGGGCCGCTAATTCACCCCTCCACTTT
J: TRBJ2-3; V: TRBV9; size: NA; D: TRBD2; CDR3: CASSVSGGRVDTQYF; DNA: TGTGCCAGCAGCGTCTCCGGCGGGAGAGTGGATACGCAGTATTTT
J: TRBJ1-1; V: TRBV2; size: many; D: NA; CDR3: CASSAQTPEAFF; DNA: TGTGCCAGCAGCGCTCAGACACCAGAAGCTTTCTTT
J: TRBJ2-3; V: TRBV7-2; size: many; D: NA; CDR3: CASSLRRADTQYF; DNA: TGTGCCAGCAGTTTACGAAGAGCAGATACGCAGTATTTT
J: TRBJ2-7; V: TRBV29-1; size: few; D: NA; CDR3: CSVEGGLGGGFEQYF; DNA: TGCAGCGTTGAAGGGGGTCTGGGAGGAGGGTTCGAGCAGTACTTC
J: TRBJ2-5; V: TRBV20-1; size: many; D: NA; CDR3: CSARDLRVQETQYF; DNA: TGCAGTGCTAGAGATCTGAGGGTCCAAGAGACCCAGTACTTC
J: TRBJ1-6; V: TRBV6-1; size: many; D: NA; CDR3: CASSLGISPLHF; DNA: TGTGCCAGCAGCCTTGGGATCTCACCCCTCCACTTT
J: TRBJ2-7; V: TRBV4-2; size: NA; D: TRBD2; CDR3: CASSQEGGKSLEQYF; DNA: TGTGCCAGCAGCCAAGAGGGAGGGAAATCCCTCGAGCAGTACTTC
J: TRBJ2-7; V: TRBV27; size: many; D: NA; CDR3: CASSRNTEQYF; DNA: TGTGCCAGCAGCCGAAACACCGAGCAGTACTTC
J: TRBJ2-1; V: TRBV27; size: many; D: NA; CDR3: CASTSSLHNEQFF; DNA: TGTGCCAGCACCTCGTCGCTACACAATGAGCAGTTCTTC
J: TRBJ2-4; V: TRBV2; size: many; D: NA; CDR3: CASSERTGKNIQYF; DNA: TGTGCCAGCAGTGAGAGGACGGGAAAAAACATTCAGTACTTC
J: TRBJ2-1; V: TRBV20-1; size: NA; D: NA; CDR3: CSASVGTQNEQFF; DNA: TGCAGTGCTAGTGTCGGAACTCAGAATGAGCAGTTCTTC
J: TRBJ1-2; V: TRBV4-1; size: few; D: NA; CDR3: CASSQDVNRWGYGYTF; DNA: TGCGCCAGCAGCCAAGATGTGAACCGATGGGGCTATGGCTACACCTTC
J: TRBJ2-3; V: TRBV27; size: many; D: NA; CDR3: CASRGRWSGTDTQYF; DNA: TGTGCCTCTCGGGGGCGATGGTCAGGCACAGATACGCAGTATTTT
J: TRBJ2-7; V: TRBV2; size: NA; D: TRBD2; CDR3: CASRGGLADYYEQYF; DNA: TGTGCCAGCAGGGGGGGACTAGCGGACTACTACGAGCAGTACTTC
J: TRBJ1-2; V: TRBV5-6; size: NA; D: TRBD1; CDR3: CASSSVGQPYSIHGYTF; DNA: TGTGCCAGCAGCTCGGTGGGACAGCCGTACTCAATCCATGGCTACACCTTC
J: TRBJ2-7; V: TRBV4-2; size: few; D: NA; CDR3: CASSQGGMGRLYEQYF; DNA: TGTGCCAGCAGCCAAGGGGGGATGGGGAGGTTGTACGAGCAGTACTTC
J: TRBJ1-1; V: TRBV12-3/TRBV12-4; size: many; D: NA; CDR3: CASRIAGGWGTEAFF; DNA: TGTGCCAGCAGAATTGCCGGGGGATGGGGTACTGAAGCTTTCTTT
J: TRBJ1-5; V: TRBV19; size: few; D: TRBD1; CDR3: CATTPATGVNQPQHF; DNA: TGTGCCACTACGCCCGCGACAGGGGTTAATCAGCCCCAGCATTTT
J: TRBJ2-7; V: TRBV7-8; size: many; D: TRBD2; CDR3: CASSQSGGHVAYEQYF; DNA: TGTGCCAGCAGCCAATCGGGAGGACACGTAGCCTACGAGCAGTACTTC
J: TRBJ2-5; V: TRBV28; size: many; D: TRBD2; CDR3: CASSFRREGLETQYF; DNA: TGTGCCAGCAGTTTTCGGCGGGAGGGCCTTGAGACCCAGTACTTC
J: TRBJ2-5; V: TRBV27; size: many; D: NA; CDR3: CASSLWPQETQYF; DNA: TGTGCCAGCAGTTTATGGCCCCAAGAGACCCAGTACTTC
J: TRBJ1-5; V: TRBV15; size: NA; D: NA; CDR3: CATSISGQNQPQHF; DNA: TGTGCCACCAGCATCAGCGGCCAGAATCAGCCCCAGCATTTT
J: TRBJ2-4; V: TRBV12-3/TRBV12-4; size: many; D: TRBD2; CDR3: CASSLIAGGPAIQYF; DNA: TGTGCCAGCAGTTTAATAGCGGGAGGGCCCGCCATTCAGTACTTC
J: TRBJ2-1; V: TRBV4-1; size: NA; D: TRBD1; CDR3: CASSPGTGGFDEQFF; DNA: TGCGCCAGCAGCCCCGGGACAGGGGGCTTCGATGAGCAGTTCTTC
J: TRBJ1-2; V: TRBV20-1; size: many; D: TRBD1; CDR3: CSATSGQGGPYGYTF; DNA: TGCAGTGCTACATCGGGACAGGGAGGACCCTATGGCTACACCTTC
J: TRBJ2-1; V: TRBV19; size: few; D: NA; CDR3: CASKATGILSYNEQFF; DNA: TGTGCCAGTAAAGCGACCGGGATCCTATCCTACAATGAGCAGTTCTTC
J: TRBJ1-4; V: TRBV2; size: many; D: NA; CDR3: CASSAQGRGSTNEKLFF; DNA: TGTGCCAGCAGCGCGCAGGGGCGCGGATCAACTAATGAAAAACTGTTTTTT
J: TRBJ2-1; V: TRBV20-1; size: NA; D: NA; CDR3: CSAIRSSDRSYNEQFF; DNA: TGCAGTGCTATTCGCTCCTCGGACAGATCCTACAATGAGCAGTTCTTC
J: TRBJ1-2; V: TRBV5-4; size: NA; D: TRBD1; CDR3: CASSSRDSLRGYTF; DNA: TGTGCCAGCAGTTCACGGGACAGTCTTCGCGGCTACACCTTC
J: TRBJ2-1; V: TRBV12-3/TRBV12-4; size: many; D: TRBD2; CDR3: CASSFWLAGGGSEQFF; DNA: TGTGCCAGCAGTTTCTGGCTAGCGGGAGGCGGGAGTGAGCAGTTCTTC
J: TRBJ1-2; V: TRBV18; size: many; D: TRBD1; CDR3: CASSKDRGPGGYTF; DNA: TGTGCCAGCTCAAAGGACAGGGGGCCTGGCGGCTACACCTTC
J: TRBJ1-2; V: TRBV27; size: few; D: TRBD1; CDR3: CASSDNRDRYYGYTF; DNA: TGTGCCAGCAGTGATAACCGGGACAGGTACTATGGCTACACCTTC
J: TRBJ2-3; V: TRBV20-1; size: NA; D: TRBD2; CDR3: CSASRLAETDTQYF; DNA: TGCAGTGCCAGCCGACTAGCGGAAACAGATACGCAGTATTTT
J: TRBJ1-2; V: TRBV12-3/TRBV12-4; size: few; D: NA; CDR3: CASSWQVLYGYTF; DNA: TGTGCCAGCAGTTGGCAGGTACTCTATGGCTACACCTTC
J: TRBJ2-5; V: TRBV9; size: NA; D: NA; CDR3: CASSSTTGPQETQYF; DNA: TGTGCCAGCAGCTCTACTACAGGACCACAAGAGACCCAGTACTTC
J: TRBJ2-7; V: TRBV20-1; size: few; D: TRBD2; CDR3: CSAAGTSGSFGEQYF; DNA: TGCAGTGCTGCCGGGACTAGCGGGAGTTTTGGCGAGCAGTACTTC
J: TRBJ2-1; V: TRBV11-2; size: many; D: NA; CDR3: CASSRGRVSYNEQFF; DNA: TGTGCCAGCAGCCGAGGAAGGGTCTCCTACAATGAGCAGTTCTTC
J: TRBJ1-1; V: TRBV12-3/TRBV12-4; size: many; D: NA; CDR3: CASTRTQLNTEAFF; DNA: TGTGCCAGCACCCGGACCCAATTGAACACTGAAGCTTTCTTT
J: TRBJ2-1; V: TRBV5-1; size: many; D: NA; CDR3: CASSLSMRASYNEQFF; DNA: TGCGCCAGCAGCTTAAGTATGAGGGCCTCCTACAATGAGCAGTTCTTC
J: TRBJ2-1; V: TRBV19; size: NA; D: NA; CDR3: CATHSGYSYNEQFF; DNA: TGTGCCACTCATAGCGGCTACTCCTACAATGAGCAGTTCTTC
J: TRBJ2-2; V: TRBV28; size: NA; D: NA; CDR3: CASSAPGNTGELFF; DNA: TGTGCCAGCAGTGCGCCAGGGAACACCGGGGAGCTGTTTTTT
J: TRBJ2-2; V: TRBV28; size: NA; D: TRBD1; CDR3: CASSGQGRMSDTGELFF; DNA: TGTGCCAGCAGTGGACAGGGGCGTATGTCGGACACCGGGGAGCTGTTTTTT
J: TRBJ2-7; V: TRBV28; size: many; D: TRBD1; CDR3: CASSSPGQGANEQYF; DNA: TGTGCCAGCAGTTCTCCTGGACAGGGGGCGAACGAGCAGTACTTC
J: TRBJ2-1; V: TRBV11-3; size: many; D: NA; CDR3: CASSLRQVFYNEQFF; DNA: TGTGCCAGCAGCTTAAGACAGGTCTTTTACAATGAGCAGTTCTTC
J: TRBJ2-7; V: TRBV20-1; size: NA; D: TRBD2; CDR3: CSARDWARLASTYEQYF; DNA: TGCAGTGCTAGAGATTGGGCGAGACTAGCGAGTACTTACGAGCAGTACTTC
J: TRBJ1-5; V: TRBV19; size: few; D: NA; CDR3: CASSIARGAASNQPQHF; DNA: TGTGCCAGTAGTATAGCGCGGGGGGCAGCAAGCAATCAGCCCCAGCATTTT
J: TRBJ2-1; V: TRBV2; size: many; D: NA; CDR3: CASKGPKKFF; DNA: TGTGCCAGCAAGGGACCAAAAAAGTTCTTC